This passage covers 21 T cell receptor beta chains from one sample sequenced in a study of memory CD4+ T cells and cytomegalovirus serostatus. The sort gate was single viable CD3+CD4+CD8-CD45RO+ cells for memory CD4+ T cells. Libraries were prepared by immunoSEQ multiplex PCR; TCRdb keeps only in-frame clonotypes and omits some of them. The sample contains about 96,000 clones, under 90% of which appear only once. Sample: memory CD4+ T cells from blood. These receptors were taken from an adult in good health and CMV-seropositive.

V usage is TRBV7-2 and J usage is TRBJ1-5; tentatively, D is TRBD1 (6 bases). The CDR3 length is 14 residues. The V gene lost 4 bases and the J gene lost 5 bases, with 12 bases spanning the gap. Looked up from germline, CDR1 is SGHTA and CDR2 is FQGNSA. As DNA, the CDR3 is TGTGCCAGCAGCTACGGGGGCCCTTATCAGCCCCAGCATTTT. This translates into CASSYGGPYQPQHF.

The gene calls are TRBV6-5 and TRBJ2-1, with TRBD2 identical over 7 bases. The CDR3 totals 15 residues. The germline V gene has CDR1 MNHEY and CDR2 SVGAGI. V shed 4 bases, J shed 4 bases, and the junction held 7 bases outside the gene matches. CDR3 in DNA: TGTGCCAGCAGTTTACGGGACTATGGTTACAATGAGCAGTTCTTC. Its protein is CASSLRDYGYNEQFF.

The rearrangement links TRBV27 to TRBJ1-1; 7 nucleotides line up with TRBD1. This CDR3 region has 17 residues. CDR1 and CDR2 from the germline V gene are MNHEY and SMNVEV (reference sequence). J was trimmed by 10 bases and V by 2 bases; bases with no gene match: 19. The CDR3 sequence: CASSLRETTGLGSGAFF. In nucleotides, the CDR3 is TGTGCCAGCAGTTTACGCGAGACGACAGGGTTGGGTAGCGGAGCTTTCTTT.

A few counts support this clone. This chain links TRBV10-3 with TRBJ2-2, with D tentatively TRBD2 (6 bases). This CDR3 spans 14 amino acids. Deletions cut 7 bases from V and 7 bases from J, with 16 bases between. Germline V lookup: CDR1 ENHRY, CDR2 SYGVKD. The CDR3 reads CAITSPSEGGELFF. In DNA form, the CDR3 reads TGTGCCATCACTTCACCTAGCGAGGGCGGGGAGCTGTTTTTT.

This rearrangement joins TRBV10-2 to TRBJ2-1, with 14 bases lining up with TRBD2. V trimming: 8 bases; J trimming: 7 bases; junction bases outside the gene matches: 4. Per germline, CDR1 WSHSY and CDR2 SAAADI. The CDR3 covers 14 residues. CDR3 DNA: TGCGCCAGCGCGGGACTAGCGGGAGAAAATGAGCAGTTCTTC. Translation gives CASAGLAGENEQFF.

The chain is built from TRBV5-6 and TRBJ1-5; D call uncertain. The CDR3 spans 13 residues. The V end lost 1 base, the J end lost 5 bases, and 7 bases lay between the germline ends. Germline lookup yields CDR1 SGHDT and CDR2 YYEEEE. The CDR3 here is CASSLNPDQPQHF. The DNA for the CDR3 is TGTGCCAGCAGCTTGAACCCGGATCAGCCCCAGCATTTT.

The sample holds a few counts of this clone. The sample contains more than one DNA sequence encoding this CDR3. This chain joins TRBV11-3 and TRBJ2-1, with D perhaps TRBD2 (5 bases). The CDR3 totals 15 residues. From germline, CDR1 is SGHNT and CDR2 YENEEA. Trimming cost V 2 bases and J 0 bases, with 8 bases left between them. The CDR3 region is CASSLQGSSYNEQFF. CDR3 sequence (DNA): TGTGCCAGCAGCTTACAAGGGAGCTCCTACAATGAGCAGTTCTTC.

This clone occurred once. The chain couples TRBV6-6 to TRBJ1-6; 8 bases match TRBD1. Per germline, CDR1 MNHNY and CDR2 SVGAGI (reference sequence). CDR3 size: 15 residues. J was trimmed by 14 bases and V by 5 bases; bases with no gene match: 14. This CDR3 is CASSHRDRGAGSLHF. In DNA, the CDR3 is TGTGCCAGCAGTCACCGAGACAGGGGCGCAGGATCCCTCCACTTT.

The gene calls are TRBV5-4 and TRBJ1-5; no clear D. With 2 bases removed from V and 6 bases from J, the gap between germline ends came to 12 bases. The CDR3 consists of 14 residues. Germline V gene sequence: CDR1 SGHNT, CDR2 YYREEE (reference sequence). CDR3 sequence (DNA): TGTGCCAGCAGCTTCTATGGGCCCAGTCAGCCCCAGCATTTT. Translated, it gives CASSFYGPSQPQHF.

V gene TRBV7-8 combines with J gene TRBJ2-2; 9 bases align to TRBD2. The CDR3 contains 15 residues. In germline, CDR1 is SGHVS, CDR2 FQNEAQ. V dropped 5 bases and J dropped 4; count of bases not matched to a gene: 5. The chain's CDR3 is CASSNLAGLTGELFF. CDR3 bases: TGTGCCAGCAGCAATCTAGCGGGGCTCACCGGGGAGCTGTTTTTT.

This chain uses TRBV28 with TRBJ2-5; TRBD2 agrees at 11 bases. The length of the CDR3 is 15 residues. Germline CDR1 MDHEN, CDR2 SYDVKM. After removal of 8 bases from V and 0 bases from J, the junction contained 5 bases not matched to a gene. CDR3 in amino acids: CASSPSGRYQETQYF. The DNA for the CDR3 is TGTGCCAGCTCGCCTAGCGGGAGGTACCAAGAGACCCAGTACTTC.

The chain carries TRBV5-8 and TRBJ1-3; a possible D gene is TRBD1 (6 bases). The V end was cut by 5 bases, the J end by 0 bases, with 12 bases between. This CDR3 contains 15 residues. Per germline, CDR1 SGHTS and CDR2 YDEGEE. CDR3 protein: CASSRRGVSGNTIYF. CDR3 DNA: TGTGCCAGCAGTCGTAGGGGGGTCTCTGGAAACACCATATATTTT.

The chain employs TRBV28 and TRBJ2-4; D is possibly TRBD2 (5 bases). There are 14 residues in the CDR3. V lost 7 bases and J 0 bases, leaving 10 bases between the germline ends. CDR1 MDHEN and CDR2 SYDVKM come from the germline V gene. The CDR3 region has the DNA TGTGCCAGCACCCCGGCGGGAGCCAAAAACATTCAGTACTTC. Amino acid sequence: CASTPAGAKNIQYF.

A single count supports this clone. The CDR3 DNA sequence: TGTGCCAGCAGTACTCGGACTAGCGGGACCTACAATGAGCAGTTCTTC. Translated, it gives CASSTRTSGTYNEQFF. This chain connects TRBV28 to TRBJ2-1, with 12 bases matching TRBD2. This CDR3 contains 16 residues. Trimming took 5 bases from V and 2 from J; bases not matched to a gene: 4. Germline V gene data show CDR1 as MDHEN and CDR2 as SYDVKM.

The rearrangement joins TRBV5-1 to TRBJ2-7; TRBD1 agrees at 7 bases. Per germline, CDR1 SGHRS and CDR2 YFSETQ. The V and J ends lost 3 bases and 6 bases, in that order; junction bases with no gene match: 9. This CDR3 spans 14 amino acids. For the CDR3, the DNA is TGCGCCAGCAGCTCCCAGGGGGAAGGTGGCGAGCAGTACTTC. Translating it yields CASSSQGEGGEQYF.

This chain joins TRBV7-3 and TRBJ2-1, with D maybe TRBD2 (6 bases). Germline V gene sequence: CDR1 SGHTA, CDR2 FQGTGA. This CDR3 is built from 13 residues. Between the trimmed V and J ends, which lost 8 bases and 4 bases, there was a span of 12 bases. The CDR3 nucleotides read TGTGCCAGCCGATCCGGGACTTACAATGAGCAGTTCTTC. Its protein is CASRSGTYNEQFF.

CDR3 loop: CASRGTGGNTIYF. DNA of the CDR3: TGTGCCAGCAGAGGGACAGGGGGAAACACCATATATTTT. The chain carries TRBV2 and TRBJ1-3; 9 bases fit TRBD1. The CDR3 covers 13 residues. CDR1 and CDR2 from the germline V gene are SNHLY and FYNNEI. V lost 6 bases and J lost 4; bases outside the gene matches: 1.

This clone appeared once. V is TRBV4-1 and J is TRBJ1-3; tentatively, D is TRBD1 (6 bases). Trimming removed 1 base at V and 0 bases at J, with 10 bases between. The V gene's germline CDR1 is MGHRA and CDR2 YSYEKL. This CDR3 spans 16 amino acids. CDR3 sequence reads: CASSQGTATSGNTIYF. CDR3 nucleotides: TGCGCCAGCAGCCAAGGGACAGCCACCTCTGGAAACACCATATATTTT.

This clone was observed a handful of times. The chain has TRBV28 and TRBJ1-1; 8 bases agree with TRBD1. After removal of 5 bases from V and 5 bases from J, the junction contained 7 bases not matched to a gene. Germline lookup yields CDR1 MDHEN and CDR2 SYDVKM. The CDR3 covers 14 residues. The CDR3: CASSHADRETEAFF. The CDR3 bases are TGTGCCAGCAGTCATGCGGACAGGGAAACTGAAGCTTTCTTT.

This rearrangement joins TRBV18 to TRBJ2-3; 8 bases fit TRBD1. The CDR3 runs 13 residues. V dropped 7 bases and J dropped 4; count of bases not matched to a gene: 4. CDR1 and CDR2 (germline): KGHSH, LQKENI. The CDR3 spells CASLKDRADTQYF. The CDR3 DNA reads as TGTGCCAGCTTAAAGGACAGGGCAGATACGCAGTATTTT.

This sequence joins TRBV18 and TRBJ1-5, with TRBD1 as a possible D gene (5 bases). CDR3 length equals 13 residues. V lost 3 bases, J lost 4 bases, and 7 bases lay in between. CDR1 is KGHSH, CDR2 LQKENI, per germline. CDR3 protein: CASSPGQNQPQHF. The CDR3 coding sequence is TGTGCCAGCTCACCGGGGCAAAATCAGCCCCAGCATTTT. Full variable domain (outside the CDR3, taken from reference TRBV18 and TRBJ1-5): NAGVMQNPRHLVRRRGQEARLRCSPMKGHSHVYWYRQLPEEGLKFMVYLQKENIIDESGMPKERFSAEFPKEGPSILRIQQVVRGDSAAYFCASSPGQNQPQHFGDGTRLSIL.